This is a list of T cell receptor beta chains from one sample in a study of blood T cell repertoires in COVID-19. Some clones are missing from TCRdb's copy, which holds only in-frame ones; the method was immunoSEQ multiplex PCR. Of more than 200,000 clones listed, approximately 81% are singletons. Sequencing was performed on peripheral blood. The receptors here all came from a woman older than 75 with acute or convalescent COVID-19. Both conserved end residues are part of each CDR3. The order of the fields is D gene, V gene, J gene, clone size, CDR3 DNA, CDR3 protein. A D gene is named only where the DNA matches it firmly. Size values are once, few and many counts, or a class for expanded clones, and some rows have none.

.,TRBV4-3,TRBJ1-6,few,TGCGCCAGCAGCCAAGAGTCAGGAAACAATTCACCCCTCCACTTT,CASSQESGNNSPLHF
.,TRBV20-1,TRBJ2-5,.,TGCAGTGCTCAGTTCCAAGAGACCCAGTACTTC,CSAQFQETQYF
.,TRBV2,TRBJ2-5,.,TGTGCCAGCAGAAGACAGAACCACGGGGAGACCCAGTACTTC,CASRRQNHGETQYF
.,TRBV7-9,TRBJ1-4,once,TGTGCCAGCAGCAAGAGAAATTCGGGAGATGAAAAACTGTTTTTT,CASSKRNSGDEKLFF
TRBD1,TRBV10-2,TRBJ2-7,.,TGCGCCAGCACCCAGGGACAGGGCTCCTACGAGCAGTACTTC,CASTQGQGSYEQYF
.,TRBV19,TRBJ1-2,.,TGTGCCAGTAGTATGACAGCTTTGGGCTACACCTTC,CASSMTALGYTF
TRBD2,TRBV19,TRBJ2-1,once,TGTGCCAGTAGTATCCTAGCGGGCCGGGAAGGGCAGTTCTTC,CASSILAGREGQFF
.,TRBV4-3,TRBJ2-2,.,TGCGCCAGCAGCCAAGATCGCGGGAACACCGGGGAGCTGTTTTTT,CASSQDRGNTGELFF
TRBD2,TRBV15,TRBJ2-7,.,TGTGCCACCAGCAGAGGCGGGAGTTACTACGAGCAGTACTTC,CATSRGGSYYEQYF
TRBD1,TRBV20-1,TRBJ2-6,.,TGCAGTGCTAGTCTTGGACAGGGGGGCTATGGGGCCAACGTCCTGACTTTC,CSASLGQGGYGANVLTF
.,TRBV20-1,TRBJ1-1,once,TGCAGTGCTAGTCTAGGGGCAGGGAACACTGAAGCTTTCTTT,CSASLGAGNTEAFF
.,TRBV25-1,TRBJ2-4,few,TGTGCCAGCAGTGAATGGAAGGGGGGGCTGGACATTCAGTACTTC,CASSEWKGGLDIQYF
TRBD1,TRBV29-1,TRBJ1-2,.,TGCAGCGTCCTGACAGGGGGATATGGCTACACCTTC,CSVLTGGYGYTF
.,TRBV11-2,TRBJ2-1,.,TGTGCCAGCAGCTTAGCGGGGATCGATGAGCAGTTCTTC,CASSLAGIDEQFF
TRBD2,TRBV11-3,TRBJ2-1,.,TGTGCCAGCAGCTCCGGCGGGAGCCTGTTCTTC,CASSSGGSLFF
.,TRBV5-8,TRBJ2-3,.,TGTGCCAGCAGCTTGGACAGGGGCACAGATACGCAGTATTTT,CASSLDRGTDTQYF
.,TRBV5-4,TRBJ1-4,.,TGTGCCAGCAGCTCTCGGGACAAGAATGAAAAACTGTTTTTT,CASSSRDKNEKLFF
TRBD1,TRBV2,TRBJ1-2,.,TGTGCCAGCAGTGATGACAGGGGAGAGGTCTATGGCTACACCTTC,CASSDDRGEVYGYTF
.,TRBV12-3/TRBV12-4,TRBJ1-6,.,TGTGCCAGCAGACAGGGAGCAGGACCCCTCCACTTT,CASRQGAGPLHF
.,TRBV30,TRBJ1-2,few,TGTGCCTGCGAGCCCCAGGAGGCCCTTTTTGGCTACACCTTC,CACEPQEALFGYTF
TRBD1,TRBV20-1,TRBJ2-3,.,TGCAGTGCTAGTATCGGGGACAGGGACCCCGCAGATACGCAGTATTTT,CSASIGDRDPADTQYF
.,TRBV18,TRBJ2-2,.,TGTGCCAGCTCACCACGACAGGGAGGTGATGGGGAGCTGTTTTTT,CASSPRQGGDGELFF
.,TRBV5-1,TRBJ1-3,.,TGCGCCAGCAGCACAACAGGGACTGGAAACACCATATATTTT,CASSTTGTGNTIYF
.,TRBV12-3/TRBV12-4,TRBJ1-1,.,TGTGCCAGCACGCGGGGAGCGAACACTGAAGCTTTCTTT,CASTRGANTEAFF
.,TRBV7-2,TRBJ2-1,.,TGTGCCAGCAGCTTAGGGTCCAGCTACAATGAGCAGTTCTTC,CASSLGSSYNEQFF
.,TRBV18,TRBJ1-1,few,TGTGCCAGCTCACCACAGGAGGGTCCAATGAACACTGAAGCTTTCTTT,CASSPQEGPMNTEAFF
.,TRBV7-9,TRBJ1-6,.,TGTGCCAGCAGCTTAACCTCGGCACCCCTCCACTTT,CASSLTSAPLHF
TRBD2,TRBV5-1,TRBJ2-1,.,TGCGCCAGCAGCTTGGAGGGCGGGGGAGCGGGGGAGCAGTTCTTC,CASSLEGGGAGEQFF
TRBD1,TRBV7-9,TRBJ1-2,.,TGTGCCAGTGGACAGGGAGGAGACTATGGCTACACCTTC,CASGQGGDYGYTF
.,TRBV29-1,TRBJ1-2,.,TGCAGCGTTGGGTTGTTGGGCGGCTACACCTTC,CSVGLLGGYTF
TRBD2,TRBV2,TRBJ2-2,.,TGTGCCAGCCGATTACTAGCGGGGACCGGGGAGCTGTTTTTT,CASRLLAGTGELFF
.,TRBV11-2,TRBJ2-7,.,TGTGCCAGCAGCTTAGTGACTAGCTACGAGCAGTACTTC,CASSLVTSYEQYF
.,TRBV6-5,TRBJ2-1,few,TGTGCCAGCAGATCGACCCTGGGGGGATACAATGAGCAGTTCTTC,CASRSTLGGYNEQFF
TRBD1,TRBV2,TRBJ2-7,.,TGTGCCAGCAAAGGACAGGGGGGTATTTACGAGCAGTACTTC,CASKGQGGIYEQYF
TRBD1,TRBV5-6,TRBJ1-2,.,TGTGCCAGCACCCCTGGGACAGCGAGAGCTAACTATGGCTACACCTTC,CASTPGTARANYGYTF
.,TRBV13,TRBJ2-7,once,TGTGCCACTTGGAGGCAGGAGAGCTCCTACGAGCAGTACTTC,CATWRQESSYEQYF
TRBD1,TRBV14,TRBJ1-5,.,TGTGCCAGCAGCCAAGATAGTTATGGGATGGGGACAGGGGGCGAAGGCAATCAGCCCCAGCATTTT,CASSQDSYGMGTGGEGNQPQHF
TRBD1,TRBV27,TRBJ1-5,.,TGTGCCAGCAGTTTATGGGCCACAGGGGCCAATCAGCCCCAGCATTTT,CASSLWATGANQPQHF
.,TRBV6-4,TRBJ1-6,.,TGTGCCAGCAGTCCAGGGACCTATAATTCACCCCTCCACTTT,CASSPGTYNSPLHF
TRBD2,TRBV18,TRBJ2-7,once,TGTGCCAGCTCAGCCGCGGGAGGCTCCTACGAGCAGTACTTC,CASSAAGGSYEQYF
TRBD1,TRBV30,TRBJ2-7,.,TGTGCCTGGTCCAGGGGGCCCCAGGAACAGTACTTC,CAWSRGPQEQYF
.,TRBV28,TRBJ2-5,.,TGTGCCAGCACCCGACCGGCCACGAGGGAGACCCAGTACTTC,CASTRPATRETQYF
.,TRBV19,TRBJ1-1,.,TGTGCCAGTAGTGCCAGCTACAGGGACATGAACACTGAAGCTTTCTTT,CASSASYRDMNTEAFF
.,TRBV7-7,TRBJ2-2,few,TGTGCTAGCAGCCCGTCGAGGGCGGCGAACACCGGGGAGCTGTTTTTT,CASSPSRAANTGELFF
.,TRBV18,TRBJ1-4,.,TGTGCCAGCTCACCACTTCCCGGGGAAATTAATGAAAAACTGTTTTTT,CASSPLPGEINEKLFF
TRBD1,TRBV18,TRBJ2-6,.,TGTGCCAGCTCACCGACAGGGGACCTCTCTGGGGCCAACGTCCTGACTTTC,CASSPTGDLSGANVLTF
.,TRBV7-9,TRBJ2-7,once,TGTGCCAGCAGCTTAGGAGGGAGTAGTGGTTACGAGCAGTACTTC,CASSLGGSSGYEQYF
.,TRBV2,TRBJ1-1,once,TGTGCCAGCAGTGAATTACAAATTAACACTGAAGCTTTCTTT,CASSELQINTEAFF
.,TRBV20-1,TRBJ2-7,.,TGCAGTGCTAGTCCTATTAGGGGTACGGAGCAGTACTTC,CSASPIRGTEQYF
.,TRBV5-8,TRBJ2-7,.,TGTGCCAGCAGCACCGACGGGGCGGGGAGTGACGAGCAGTACTTC,CASSTDGAGSDEQYF
TRBD1,TRBV18,TRBJ1-3,.,TGTGCCAGCTCACCCCAGGGGGCAGCAGGAAACACCATATATTTT,CASSPQGAAGNTIYF
TRBD2,TRBV28,TRBJ2-7,.,TGTGCCAGCAGAGCCCGTGGGACTAGCGGTACCTACGAGCAGTACTTC,CASRARGTSGTYEQYF
.,TRBV10-2,TRBJ1-6,.,TGCGCCAGCAGTGTCGCAGGGGATAATTCACCCCTCCACTTT,CASSVAGDNSPLHF
.,TRBV18,TRBJ1-3,.,TGTGCCAGCTCACCCCCCAGGGGCCCTGGAAACACCATATATTTT,CASSPPRGPGNTIYF
TRBD1,TRBV7-2,TRBJ1-2,.,TGTGCCAGCAGCTTAGAGGGGGCAGACTATGGCTACACCTTC,CASSLEGADYGYTF
TRBD2,TRBV24-1,TRBJ2-1,.,TGTGCCACCAGTGATGCCGGGACTAGCGGGGGGGCCTACAATGAGCAGTTCTTC,CATSDAGTSGGAYNEQFF
TRBD2,TRBV19,TRBJ2-1,.,TGTGCCAGTAGCCCTTGGACGCTAGCGGGACGGGATGAGCAGTTCTTC,CASSPWTLAGRDEQFF
.,TRBV19,TRBJ2-1,.,TGTGCCAGTAGTATAGATCGGGACAATGAGCAGTTCTTC,CASSIDRDNEQFF
.,TRBV7-2,TRBJ1-2,.,TGTGCCAGCAGACAAGGCAGGGTGGACTATGGCTACACCTTC,CASRQGRVDYGYTF